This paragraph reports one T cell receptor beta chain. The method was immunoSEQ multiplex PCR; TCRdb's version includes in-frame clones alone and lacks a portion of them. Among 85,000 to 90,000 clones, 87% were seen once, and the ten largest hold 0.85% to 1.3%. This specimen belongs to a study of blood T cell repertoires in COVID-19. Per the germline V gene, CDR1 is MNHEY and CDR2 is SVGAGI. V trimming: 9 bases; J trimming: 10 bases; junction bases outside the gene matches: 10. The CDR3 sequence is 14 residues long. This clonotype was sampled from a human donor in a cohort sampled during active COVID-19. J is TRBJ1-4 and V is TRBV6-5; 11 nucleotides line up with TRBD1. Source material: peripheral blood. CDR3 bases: TGTGCCAGTTCCCCGGGACAGGGGGTGGGAAAACTGTTTTTT. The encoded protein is CASSPGQGVGKLFF.